This entry describes one T cell receptor (beta chain). Antigen: not known. The PCR used 60 Vbeta and 13 Jbeta primers. The table came from immunoSEQ multiplex PCR; TCRdb's copy has only in-frame clones and leaves some out. The table includes 250,000 to 300,000 clones, about nine tenths detected once. This entry belongs to a study of cytomegalovirus exposure and HLA in healthy donors. The length of the CDR3 is 11 residues. V was clipped by 1 base and J by 7 bases, with 4 bases between them. Germline loops: CDR1 SGHAT, CDR2 FQNNGV. Study outcomes and limitations: Later analysis identified a missense DCLRE1C variant that was linked to TCR beta V- and J-gene trimming.

This TCR was sampled from a girl aged 2 to 10 in good health and CMV-seronegative. Sequencing used PBMCs. The genes are TRBV11-2 and TRBJ1-2; D call uncertain. CDR3 in amino acids: CASSLGGGYTF. Here the CDR3 DNA reads TGTGCCAGCAGCTTAGGAGGTGGCTACACCTTC.